The sequence of this T cell receptor beta chain was determined in a study of blood T cell repertoires in COVID-19. Overall study: From T cells, B-cell-depleted T cells, or PBMCs came the material, which was cDNA or gDNA.

As processed by the authors: Reference gene primer amplification gave estimated nucleated cell counts. Sequencing was performed with immunoSEQ multiplex PCR; in TCRdb, only in-frame clones are kept and a portion is missing. For V, J and clone size, that table is used; D and trimming come from the DNA. Counted here are approximately 160,000 clones, about 81% occurring once; the ten biggest clones make up roughly 10%. The CDR3 runs 16 residues. The germline V gene encodes CDR1 MNHEY and CDR2 SVGEGT. The V gene end was trimmed by 4 bases and the J gene end by 5 bases; junction bases not matched to a gene: 11.

The TCR sequence derives from a human donor in a cohort sampled during active COVID-19. The V gene is TRBV6-2 or TRBV6-3, the J gene TRBJ1-5; 7 nucleotides line up with TRBD1. Sequenced material: peripheral blood. CDR3 nucleotides: TGTGCCAGCAGTTCTTTTACAGGGGCAGTGGATCAGCCCCAGCATTTT. It yields the protein CASSSFTGAVDQPQHF.